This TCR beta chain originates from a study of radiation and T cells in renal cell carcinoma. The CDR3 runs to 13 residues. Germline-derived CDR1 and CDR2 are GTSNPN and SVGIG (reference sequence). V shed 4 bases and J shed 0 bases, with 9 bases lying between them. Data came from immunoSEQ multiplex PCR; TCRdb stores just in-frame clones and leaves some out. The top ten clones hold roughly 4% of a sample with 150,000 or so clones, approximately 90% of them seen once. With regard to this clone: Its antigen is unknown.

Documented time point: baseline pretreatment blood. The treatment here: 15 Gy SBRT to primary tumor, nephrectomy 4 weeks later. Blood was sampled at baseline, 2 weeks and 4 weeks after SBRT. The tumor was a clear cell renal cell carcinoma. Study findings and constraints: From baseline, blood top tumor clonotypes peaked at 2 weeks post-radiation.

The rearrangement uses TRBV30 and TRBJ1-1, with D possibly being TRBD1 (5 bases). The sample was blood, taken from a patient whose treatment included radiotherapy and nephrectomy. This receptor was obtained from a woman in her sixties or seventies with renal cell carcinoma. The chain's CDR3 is CAWIGEMNTEAFF. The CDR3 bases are TGTGCCTGGATAGGGGAAATGAACACTGAAGCTTTCTTT. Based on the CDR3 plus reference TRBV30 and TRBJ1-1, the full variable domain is SQTIHQWPATLVQPVGSPLSLECTVEGTSNPNLYWYRQAAGRGLQLLFYSVGIGQISSEVPQNLSASRPQDRQFILSSKKLLLSDSGFYLCAWIGEMNTEAFFGQGTRLTVV.